This T cell receptor beta chain stems from a study of T cells in Graves' hyperthyroidism and ophthalmopathy. Study outcomes and limitations: Expanded thyroid clonotypes (above 0.001) were mostly also found in blood.

This clonotype was observed a few times. Its antigen is undetermined. Researchers amplified the TCR beta CDR3 regions from RNA transcripts. The HTBI primer set served for first-round RT-PCR of the TCR CDR3. A single record per CDR3 protein comes from TCRdb applying MiXCR to the multiplex PCR reads. The data hold approximately 590,000 distinct CDR3 sequences, with 46% observed a single time. The V gene's germline CDR1 is LNHNV and CDR2 YYDKDF (reference sequence). This CDR3 has 14 amino acids. Trimming cost V 0 bases and J 1 base, with 7 bases left between them. Graves' hyperthyroidism showing no ophthalmopathy progression within 18 months was considered stable. The hyperthyroidism was newly diagnosed and had lasted under 2 months; the patients were aged 18 to 65. The study excluded patients with uncontrolled infection, other autoimmune disease, pregnancy or lactation.

The sample comprised peripheral blood or thyroid tissue (not recorded which). This TCR derives from a woman aged 18-30 years with Graves' hyperthyroidism. The rearrangement joins TRBV15 to TRBJ2-7; D not resolved. CDR3 in amino acids: CATSRDYYSYEQYF. CDR3 DNA sequence: TGTGCCACCAGCAGAGATTATTATTCCTACGAGCAGTACTTC.